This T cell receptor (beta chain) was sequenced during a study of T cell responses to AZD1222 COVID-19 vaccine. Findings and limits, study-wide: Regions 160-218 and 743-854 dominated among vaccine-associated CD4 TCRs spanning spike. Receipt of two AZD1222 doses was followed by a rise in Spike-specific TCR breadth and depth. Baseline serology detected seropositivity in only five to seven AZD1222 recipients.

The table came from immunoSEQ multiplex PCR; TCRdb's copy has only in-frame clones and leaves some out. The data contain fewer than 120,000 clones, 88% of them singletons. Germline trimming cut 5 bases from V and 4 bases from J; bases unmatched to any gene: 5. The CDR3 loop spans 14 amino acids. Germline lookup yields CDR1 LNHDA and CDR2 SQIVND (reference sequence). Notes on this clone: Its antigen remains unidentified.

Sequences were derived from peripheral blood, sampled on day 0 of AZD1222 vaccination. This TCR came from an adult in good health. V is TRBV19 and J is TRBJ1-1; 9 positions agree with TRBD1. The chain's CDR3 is CASSQTGGTTEAFF. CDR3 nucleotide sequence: TGTGCCAGTAGTCAGACAGGGGGGACCACTGAAGCTTTCTTT. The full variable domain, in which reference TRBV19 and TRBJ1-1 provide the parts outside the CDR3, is DGGITQSPKYLFRKEGQNVTLSCEQNLNHDAMYWYRQDPGQGLRLIYYSQIVNDFQKGDIAEGYSVSREKKESFPLTVTSAQKNPTAFYLCASSQTGGTTEAFFGQGTRLTVV.